This paragraph reports one T cell receptor beta chain. Original handling: How many nucleated cells were present was estimated from reference gene primer amplification. Produced via immunoSEQ multiplex PCR; TCRdb's table is partial and in-frame only. D and trimming were read from the DNA, whereas the V and J calls and clone size are those reported in that table. The repertoire has 310,000 or so clones, about 93% of them found once; the top ten carry approximately 1.2%. The CDR3 length is 17 residues. Unmatched junction bases numbered 11, after V lost 0 bases and J lost 3 bases. Germline loops: CDR1 MNHEY, CDR2 SMNVEV (reference sequence). This entry comes from a study of blood T cell repertoires in COVID-19. Donors in Cohort 3 counted as recovered after two negative PCRs, clearance, or symptom resolution.

The sequence derives from a young woman who had recovered from COVID-19. The chain employs TRBV27 and TRBJ2-7, with 7 bases matching TRBD1. Source material: PBMCs or T cells enriched from blood (not recorded which). CDR3 protein: CASSLSMRTGRNYEQYF. Written as DNA, the CDR3 is TGTGCCAGCAGTTTATCGATGCGGACAGGACGAAACTACGAGCAGTACTTC.